This T cell receptor beta chain was profiled in a study of shared clonotypes between healthy human individuals. Study results and limitations: Clonotype sharing among donors was thought likely to change with sequencing depth.

V was clipped by 2 bases and J by 3 bases; unmatched bases: 10. The germline V gene has CDR1 MDHEN and CDR2 SYDVKM. The CDR3 sequence is 17 residues long. Sequencing used immunoSEQ multiplex PCR; TCRdb keeps in-frame clones, though not all of them. The table has roughly 410,000 clones, about 96% seen once; the top ten hold 0.25% to 0.35%. On this clone itself: Its specificity is not known.

The receptor's source is a young man in good health. The rearrangement links TRBV28 to TRBJ2-7, with 10 positions matching TRBD1. The source material was memory CD8+ T cells sorted from blood. Described subset: CD45RO+ cells pooled with CCR7-negative TemRA cells. The CDR3 sequence is CASSLVVTGQGFYEQYF. The CDR3 DNA reads as TGTGCCAGCAGTTTAGTCGTTACGGGACAGGGGTTCTACGAGCAGTACTTC.